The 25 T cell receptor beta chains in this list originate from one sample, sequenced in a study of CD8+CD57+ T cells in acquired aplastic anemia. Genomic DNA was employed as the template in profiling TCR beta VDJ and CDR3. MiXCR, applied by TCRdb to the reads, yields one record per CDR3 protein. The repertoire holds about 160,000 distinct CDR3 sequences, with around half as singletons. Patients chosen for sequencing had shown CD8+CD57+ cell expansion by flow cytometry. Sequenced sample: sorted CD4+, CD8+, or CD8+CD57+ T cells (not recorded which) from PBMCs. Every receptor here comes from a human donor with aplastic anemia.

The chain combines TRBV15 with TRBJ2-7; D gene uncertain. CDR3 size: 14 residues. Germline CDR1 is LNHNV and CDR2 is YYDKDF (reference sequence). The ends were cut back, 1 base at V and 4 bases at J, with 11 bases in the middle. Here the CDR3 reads CATSRVDAGYEQYF. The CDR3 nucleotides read TGTGCCACCAGCAGAGTTGACGCAGGATACGAGCAGTACTTC.

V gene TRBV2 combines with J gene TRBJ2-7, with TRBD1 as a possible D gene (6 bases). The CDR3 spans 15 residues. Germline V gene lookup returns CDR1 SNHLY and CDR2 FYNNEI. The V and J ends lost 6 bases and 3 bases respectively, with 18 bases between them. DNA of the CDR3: TGTGCCAGCAGAGGGGCAACCGGGACATTCTACGAGCAGTACTTC. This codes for CASRGATGTFYEQYF.

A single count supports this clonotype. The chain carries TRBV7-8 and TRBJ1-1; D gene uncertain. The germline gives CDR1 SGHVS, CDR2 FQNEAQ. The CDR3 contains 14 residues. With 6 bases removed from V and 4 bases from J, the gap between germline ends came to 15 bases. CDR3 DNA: TGTGCCAGCAGTCGCAATCCCCTCGGCACTGAAGCTTTCTTT. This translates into CASSRNPLGTEAFF.

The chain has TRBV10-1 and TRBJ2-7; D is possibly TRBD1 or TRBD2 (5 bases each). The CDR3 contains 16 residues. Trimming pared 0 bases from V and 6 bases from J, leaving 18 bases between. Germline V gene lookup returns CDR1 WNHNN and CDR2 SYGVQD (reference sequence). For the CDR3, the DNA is TGCGCCAGCAGTGAGTCGATTGGTAGGGGAGTCTCCGAGCAGTACTTC. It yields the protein CASSESIGRGVSEQYF.

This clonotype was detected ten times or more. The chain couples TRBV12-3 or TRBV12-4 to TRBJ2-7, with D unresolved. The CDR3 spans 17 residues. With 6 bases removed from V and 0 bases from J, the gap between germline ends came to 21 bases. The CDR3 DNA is TGTGCCAGCAGCAAATCCCCTCTGACATCGAGCTCCTACGAGCAGTACTTC. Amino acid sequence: CASSKSPLTSSSYEQYF.

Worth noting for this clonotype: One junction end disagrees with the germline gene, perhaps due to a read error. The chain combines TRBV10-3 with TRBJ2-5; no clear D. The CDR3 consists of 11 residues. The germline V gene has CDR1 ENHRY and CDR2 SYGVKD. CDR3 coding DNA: TGTGCCATCAGTGAACAAGAGACCCAGAACTTC. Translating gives CAISEQETQNF.

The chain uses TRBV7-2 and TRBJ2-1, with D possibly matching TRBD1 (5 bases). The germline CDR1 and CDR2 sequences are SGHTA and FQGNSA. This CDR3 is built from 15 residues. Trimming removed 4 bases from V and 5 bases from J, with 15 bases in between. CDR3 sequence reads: CASSSGLGWDNEQFF. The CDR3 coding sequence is TGTGCCAGCAGCTCAGGGCTGGGGTGGGACAATGAGCAGTTCTTC.

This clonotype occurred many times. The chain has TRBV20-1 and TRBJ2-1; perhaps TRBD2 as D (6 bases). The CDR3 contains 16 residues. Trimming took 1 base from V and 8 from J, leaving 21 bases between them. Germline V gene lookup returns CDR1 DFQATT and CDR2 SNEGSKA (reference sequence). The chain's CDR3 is CSARGNRGGWEDEQFF. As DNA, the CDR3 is TGCAGTGCTAGAGGAAATCGTGGGGGGTGGGAGGATGAGCAGTTCTTC.

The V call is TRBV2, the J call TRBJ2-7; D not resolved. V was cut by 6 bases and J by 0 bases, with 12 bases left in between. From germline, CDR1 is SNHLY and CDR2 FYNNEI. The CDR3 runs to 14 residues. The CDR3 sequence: CASRLITSSYEQYF. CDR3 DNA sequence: TGTGCCAGCAGGCTAATTACAAGCTCCTACGAGCAGTACTTC.

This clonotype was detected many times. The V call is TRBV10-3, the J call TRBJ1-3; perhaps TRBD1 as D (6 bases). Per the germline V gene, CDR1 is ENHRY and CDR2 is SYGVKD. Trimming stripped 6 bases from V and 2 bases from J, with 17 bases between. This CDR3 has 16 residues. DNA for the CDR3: TGTGCCATCAGGGGGGCCTATCAACCACCTGGAAACACCATATATTTT. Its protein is CAIRGAYQPPGNTIYF.

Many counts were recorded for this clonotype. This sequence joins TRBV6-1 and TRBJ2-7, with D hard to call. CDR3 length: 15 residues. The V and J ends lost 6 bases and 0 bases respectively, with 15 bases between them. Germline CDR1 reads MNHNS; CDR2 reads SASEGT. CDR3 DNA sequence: TGTGCCAGCAGACGGATAGACTGGAGCTCCTACGAGCAGTACTTC. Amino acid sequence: CASRRIDWSSYEQYF.

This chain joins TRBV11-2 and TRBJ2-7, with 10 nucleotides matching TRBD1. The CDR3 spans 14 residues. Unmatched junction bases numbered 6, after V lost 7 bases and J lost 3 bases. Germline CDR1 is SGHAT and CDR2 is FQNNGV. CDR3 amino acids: CASNPGQGDYEQYF. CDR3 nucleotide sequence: TGTGCCAGCAATCCCGGACAGGGGGACTACGAGCAGTACTTC. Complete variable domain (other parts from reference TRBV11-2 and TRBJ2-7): EAGVAQSPRYKIIEKRQSVAFWCNPISGHATLYWYQQILGQGPKLLIQFQNNGVVDDSQLPKDRFSAERLKGVDSTLKIQPAKLEDSAVYLCASNPGQGDYEQYFGPGTRLTVT.

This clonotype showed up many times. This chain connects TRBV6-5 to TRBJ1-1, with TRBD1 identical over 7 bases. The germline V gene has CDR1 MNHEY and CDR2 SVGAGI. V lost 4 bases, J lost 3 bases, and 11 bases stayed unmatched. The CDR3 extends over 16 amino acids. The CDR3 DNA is TGTGCCAGCAGTTCCGACCGCACAGGGGAGGACACTGAAGCTTTCTTT. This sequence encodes CASSSDRTGEDTEAFF.

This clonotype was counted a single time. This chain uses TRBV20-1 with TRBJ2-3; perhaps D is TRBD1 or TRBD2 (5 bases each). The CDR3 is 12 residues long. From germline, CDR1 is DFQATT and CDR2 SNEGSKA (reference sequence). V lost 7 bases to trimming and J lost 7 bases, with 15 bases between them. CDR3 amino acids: CSVAGTANTQYF. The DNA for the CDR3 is TGCAGTGTTGCCGGGACGGCCAATACGCAGTATTTT.

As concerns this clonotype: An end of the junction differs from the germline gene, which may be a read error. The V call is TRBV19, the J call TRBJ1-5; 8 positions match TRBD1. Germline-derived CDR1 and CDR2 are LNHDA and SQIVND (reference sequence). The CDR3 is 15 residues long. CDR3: CASRTGDYSNQPHHF. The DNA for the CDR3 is TGTGCCAGTAGGACAGGGGATTATAGCAATCAGCCCCATCATTTT.

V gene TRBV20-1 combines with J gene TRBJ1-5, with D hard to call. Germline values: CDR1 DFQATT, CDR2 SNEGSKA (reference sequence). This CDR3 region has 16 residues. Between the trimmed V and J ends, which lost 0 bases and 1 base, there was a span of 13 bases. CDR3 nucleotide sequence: TGCAGTGCTAGAGATCGTTTAGGGTTAAGCAATCAGCCCCAGCATTTT. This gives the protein CSARDRLGLSNQPQHF.

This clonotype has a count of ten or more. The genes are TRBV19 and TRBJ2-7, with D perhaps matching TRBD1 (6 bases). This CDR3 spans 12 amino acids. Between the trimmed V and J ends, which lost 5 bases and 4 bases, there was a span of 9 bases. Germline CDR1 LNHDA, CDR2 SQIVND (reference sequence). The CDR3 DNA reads TGTGCCAGTAGTCCGCAGGGGTACGAGCAGTACTTC. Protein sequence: CASSPQGYEQYF. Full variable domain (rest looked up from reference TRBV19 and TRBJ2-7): DGGITQSPKYLFRKEGQNVTLSCEQNLNHDAMYWYRQDPGQGLRLIYYSQIVNDFQKGDIAEGYSVSREKKESFPLTVTSAQKNPTAFYLCASSPQGYEQYFGPGTRLTVT.

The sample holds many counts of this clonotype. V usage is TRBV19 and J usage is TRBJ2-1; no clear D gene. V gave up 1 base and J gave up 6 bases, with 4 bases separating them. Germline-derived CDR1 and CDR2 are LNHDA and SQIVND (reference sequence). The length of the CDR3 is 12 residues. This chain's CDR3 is CASSIGLNEQFF. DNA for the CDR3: TGTGCCAGTAGTATAGGACTCAATGAGCAGTTCTTC.

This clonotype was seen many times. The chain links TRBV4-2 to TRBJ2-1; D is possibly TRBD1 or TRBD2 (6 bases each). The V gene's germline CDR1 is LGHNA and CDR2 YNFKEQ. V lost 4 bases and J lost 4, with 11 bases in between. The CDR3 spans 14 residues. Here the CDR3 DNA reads TGTGCCAGCAGCCCTAGGGGGGCGTACAATGAGCAGTTCTTC. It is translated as CASSPRGAYNEQFF.

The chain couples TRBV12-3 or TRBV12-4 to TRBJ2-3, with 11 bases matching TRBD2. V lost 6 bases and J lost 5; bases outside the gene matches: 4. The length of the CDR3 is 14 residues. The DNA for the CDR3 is TGTGCCAGCAGACTAGCGGGGGCAAGAGATACGCAGTATTTT. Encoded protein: CASRLAGARDTQYF.

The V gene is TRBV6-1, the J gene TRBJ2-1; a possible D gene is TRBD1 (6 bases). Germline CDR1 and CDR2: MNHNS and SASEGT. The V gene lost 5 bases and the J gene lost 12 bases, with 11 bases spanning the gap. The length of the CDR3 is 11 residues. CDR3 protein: CASSTTGRQFF. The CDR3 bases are TGTGCCAGCAGTACAACAGGGAGGCAGTTCTTC.

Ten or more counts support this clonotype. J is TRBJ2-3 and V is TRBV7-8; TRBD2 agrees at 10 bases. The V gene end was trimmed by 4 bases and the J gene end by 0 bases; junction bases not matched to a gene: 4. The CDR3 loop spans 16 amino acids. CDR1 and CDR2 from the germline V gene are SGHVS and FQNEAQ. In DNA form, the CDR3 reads TGTGCCAGCAGCTCTGGACTAGCGGCTAGCACAGATACGCAGTATTTT. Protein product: CASSSGLAASTDTQYF. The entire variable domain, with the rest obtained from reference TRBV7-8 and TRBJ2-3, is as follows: GAGVSQSPRYKVAKRGQDVALRCDPISGHVSLFWYQQALGQGPEFLTYFQNEAQLDKSGLPSDRFFAERPEGSVSTLKIQRTQQEDSAVYLCASSSGLAASTDTQYFGPGTRLTVL.

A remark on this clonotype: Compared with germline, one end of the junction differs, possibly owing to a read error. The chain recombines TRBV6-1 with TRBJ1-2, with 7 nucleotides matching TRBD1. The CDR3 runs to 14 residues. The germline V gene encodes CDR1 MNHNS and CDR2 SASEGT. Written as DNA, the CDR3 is TGTGCCAGCGGTGAATCGGGACAGTCCTATGGCTACACCTTC. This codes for CASGESGQSYGYTF.

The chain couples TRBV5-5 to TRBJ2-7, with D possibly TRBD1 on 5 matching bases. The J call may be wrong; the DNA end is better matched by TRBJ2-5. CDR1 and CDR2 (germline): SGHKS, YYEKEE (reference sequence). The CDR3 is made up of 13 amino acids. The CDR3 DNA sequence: TGTGCCAGCAGCTTGGTCAGGGAAGAGACCCAGTACTTC. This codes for CASSLVREETQYF.

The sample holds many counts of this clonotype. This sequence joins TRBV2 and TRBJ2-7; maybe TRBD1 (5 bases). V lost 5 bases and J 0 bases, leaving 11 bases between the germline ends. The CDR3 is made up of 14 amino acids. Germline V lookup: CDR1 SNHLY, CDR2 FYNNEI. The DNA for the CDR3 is TGTGCCAGCAGTCCTACTACAGGCTCCTACGAGCAGTACTTC. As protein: CASSPTTGSYEQYF.